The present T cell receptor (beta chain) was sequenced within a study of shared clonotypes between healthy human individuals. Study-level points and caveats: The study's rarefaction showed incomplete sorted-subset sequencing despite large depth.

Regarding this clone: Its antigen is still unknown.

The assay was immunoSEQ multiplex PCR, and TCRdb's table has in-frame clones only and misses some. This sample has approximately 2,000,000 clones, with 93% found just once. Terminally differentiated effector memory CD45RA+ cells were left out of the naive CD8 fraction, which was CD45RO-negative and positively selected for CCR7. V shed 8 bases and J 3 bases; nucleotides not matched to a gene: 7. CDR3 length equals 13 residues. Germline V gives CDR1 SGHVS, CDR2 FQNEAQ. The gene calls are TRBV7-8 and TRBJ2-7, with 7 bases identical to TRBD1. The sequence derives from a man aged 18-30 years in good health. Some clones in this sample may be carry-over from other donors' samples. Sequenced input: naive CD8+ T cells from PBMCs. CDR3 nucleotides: TGTGCCAGCTCCCGGGACAGTAGCTACGAGCAGTACTTC. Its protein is CASSRDSSYEQYF.